The entry below describes one TCR beta chain. As yet, its antigen is unknown. Two nested PCRs, of about 16 and 10 cycles, processed TCRalpha and TCRbeta cDNA. TCRdb reprocessed the 5' RACE reads, keeping one entry per CDR3 protein, no DNA. In total, the table holds approximately 330,000 distinct CDR3 sequences. This sample was included in a study of monozygotic twins with inflammatory bowel disease. Study-wide results and limits: Subtypes among T cells remained indistinguishable. Varying immunosuppressive regimens may have increased patient repertoire variability.

Without any T cell sorting, total RNA was isolated from whole blood. The TCR was taken from a human donor with ulcerative colitis or Crohn's disease, or a healthy co-twin of an affected twin (not recorded which). Sequences were obtained from blood.

This CDR3 is CATSDWEENTQYF. V gene TRBV24-1 combines with J gene TRBJ2-3; TCRdb indicates TRBD2, and absent DNA this call remains unverified. Germline values: CDR1 KGHDR, CDR2 SFDVKD. The CDR3 has 13 residues.